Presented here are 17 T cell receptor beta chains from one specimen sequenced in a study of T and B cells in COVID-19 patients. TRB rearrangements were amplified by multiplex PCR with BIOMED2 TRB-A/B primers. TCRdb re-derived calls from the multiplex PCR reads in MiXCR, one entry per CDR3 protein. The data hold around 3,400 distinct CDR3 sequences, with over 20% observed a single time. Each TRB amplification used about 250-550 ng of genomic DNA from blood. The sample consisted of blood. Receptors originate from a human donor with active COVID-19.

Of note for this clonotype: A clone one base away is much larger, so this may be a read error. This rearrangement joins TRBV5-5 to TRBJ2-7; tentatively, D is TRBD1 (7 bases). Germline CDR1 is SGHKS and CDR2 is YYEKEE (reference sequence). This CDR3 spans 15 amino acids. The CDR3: CSSSLGGRGAYEQYF. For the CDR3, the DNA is TGTTCCAGCAGCTTGGGGGGCAGGGGGGCCTACGAGCAGTACTTC.

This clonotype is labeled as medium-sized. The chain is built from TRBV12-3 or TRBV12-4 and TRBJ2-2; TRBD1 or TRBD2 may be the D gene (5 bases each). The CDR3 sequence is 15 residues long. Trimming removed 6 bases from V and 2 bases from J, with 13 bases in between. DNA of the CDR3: TGTGCCAGCAGCCGGGGACGGCTAAACACCGGGGAGCTGTTTTTT. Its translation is CASSRGRLNTGELFF.

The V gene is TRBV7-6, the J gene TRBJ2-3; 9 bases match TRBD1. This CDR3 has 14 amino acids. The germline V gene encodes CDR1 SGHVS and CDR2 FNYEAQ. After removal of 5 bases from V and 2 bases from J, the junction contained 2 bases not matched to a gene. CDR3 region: CASSRTGATDTQYF. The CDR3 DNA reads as TGTGCCAGCAGCCGGACAGGGGCCACAGATACGCAGTATTTT.

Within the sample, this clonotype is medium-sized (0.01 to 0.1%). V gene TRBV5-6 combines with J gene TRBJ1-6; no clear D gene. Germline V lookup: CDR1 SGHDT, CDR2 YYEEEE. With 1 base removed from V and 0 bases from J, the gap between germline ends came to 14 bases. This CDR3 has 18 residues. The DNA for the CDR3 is TGTGCCAGCAGCTTGTTCGCGGACGGTACCTCCTATAATTCACCCCTCCACTTT. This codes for CASSLFADGTSYNSPLHF.

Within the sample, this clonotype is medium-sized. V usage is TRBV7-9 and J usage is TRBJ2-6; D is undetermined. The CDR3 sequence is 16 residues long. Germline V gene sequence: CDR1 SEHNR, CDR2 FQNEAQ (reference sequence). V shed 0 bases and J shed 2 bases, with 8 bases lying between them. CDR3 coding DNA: TGTGCCAGCAGCTTAGCCCCGAATACTGGGGCCAACGTCCTGACTTTC. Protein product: CASSLAPNTGANVLTF.

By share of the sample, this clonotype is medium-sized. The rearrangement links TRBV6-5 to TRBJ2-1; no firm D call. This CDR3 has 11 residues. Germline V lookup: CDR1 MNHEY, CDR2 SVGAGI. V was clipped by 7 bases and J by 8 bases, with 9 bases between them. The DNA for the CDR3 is TGTGCCAGCAACCAAGGGTATGAGCAGTTCTTC. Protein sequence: CASNQGYEQFF.

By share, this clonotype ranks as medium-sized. This chain's CDR3 is CASTKATRDYGYTF. The CDR3 region has the DNA TGTGCCAGCACGAAGGCGACAAGGGACTATGGCTACACCTTC. This rearrangement joins TRBV27 to TRBJ1-2; D remains ambiguous. CDR1 MNHEY and CDR2 SMNVEV come from the germline V gene (reference sequence). V was shortened by 7 bases and J by 3 bases, with 15 bases between the two germline ends. CDR3 length: 14 amino acids.

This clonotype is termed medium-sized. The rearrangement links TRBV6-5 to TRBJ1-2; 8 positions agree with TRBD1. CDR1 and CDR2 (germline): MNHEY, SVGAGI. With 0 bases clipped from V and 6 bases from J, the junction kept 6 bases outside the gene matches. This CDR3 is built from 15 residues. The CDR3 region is CASSYSSDRADGYTF. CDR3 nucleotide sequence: TGTGCCAGCAGTTACTCCTCGGACAGGGCGGATGGCTACACCTTC.

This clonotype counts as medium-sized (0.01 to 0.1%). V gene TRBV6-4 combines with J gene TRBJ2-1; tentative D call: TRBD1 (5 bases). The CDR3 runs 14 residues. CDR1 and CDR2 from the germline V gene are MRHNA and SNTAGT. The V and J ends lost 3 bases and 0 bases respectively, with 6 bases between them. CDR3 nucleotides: TGTGCCAGCAGTGAGGACAACTCCTACAATGAGCAGTTCTTC. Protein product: CASSEDNSYNEQFF.

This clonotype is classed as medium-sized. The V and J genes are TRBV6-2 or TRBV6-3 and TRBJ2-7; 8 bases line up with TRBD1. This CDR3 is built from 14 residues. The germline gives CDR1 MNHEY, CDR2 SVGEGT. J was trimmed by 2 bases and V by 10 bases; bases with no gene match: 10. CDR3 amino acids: CAITRGQGTYEQYF. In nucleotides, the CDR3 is TGTGCCATCACGCGTGGACAGGGTACCTACGAGCAGTACTTC.

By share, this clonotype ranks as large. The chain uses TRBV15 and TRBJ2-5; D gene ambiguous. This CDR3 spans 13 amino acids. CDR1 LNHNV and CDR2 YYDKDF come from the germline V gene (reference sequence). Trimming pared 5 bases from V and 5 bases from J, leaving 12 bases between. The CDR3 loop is CATSLVVSETQYF. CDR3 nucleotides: TGTGCCACCAGCCTAGTGGTTAGCGAGACCCAGTACTTC.

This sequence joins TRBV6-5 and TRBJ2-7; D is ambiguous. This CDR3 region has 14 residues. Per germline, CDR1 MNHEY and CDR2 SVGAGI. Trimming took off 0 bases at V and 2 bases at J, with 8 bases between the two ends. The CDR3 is CASSYSQVTYEQYF. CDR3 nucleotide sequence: TGTGCCAGCAGTTACTCCCAGGTAACCTACGAGCAGTACTTC.

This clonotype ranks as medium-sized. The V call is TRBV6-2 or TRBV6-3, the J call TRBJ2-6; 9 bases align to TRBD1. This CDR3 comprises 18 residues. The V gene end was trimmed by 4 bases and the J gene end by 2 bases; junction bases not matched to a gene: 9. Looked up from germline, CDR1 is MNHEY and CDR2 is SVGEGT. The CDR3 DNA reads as TGTGCCAGCAGTTCTATCACAGGGGGCCGGGCTGGGGCCAACGTCCTGACTTTC. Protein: CASSSITGGRAGANVLTF.

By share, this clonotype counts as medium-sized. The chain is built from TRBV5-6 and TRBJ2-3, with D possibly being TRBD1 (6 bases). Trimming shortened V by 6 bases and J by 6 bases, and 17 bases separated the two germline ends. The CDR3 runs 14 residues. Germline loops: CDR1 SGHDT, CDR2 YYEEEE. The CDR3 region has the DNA TGTGCCAGCAACCAACAGGGAGCAAGGGATACGCAGTATTTT. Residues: CASNQQGARDTQYF.

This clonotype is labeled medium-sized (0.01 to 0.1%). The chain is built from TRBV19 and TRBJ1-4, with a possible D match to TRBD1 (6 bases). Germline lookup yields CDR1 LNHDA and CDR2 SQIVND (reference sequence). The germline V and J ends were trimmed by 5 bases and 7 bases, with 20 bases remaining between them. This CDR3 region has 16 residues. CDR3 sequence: CASSPGGPTRSEKLFF. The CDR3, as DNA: TGTGCCAGTAGTCCCGGGGGGCCCACAAGGAGTGAAAAACTGTTTTTT.

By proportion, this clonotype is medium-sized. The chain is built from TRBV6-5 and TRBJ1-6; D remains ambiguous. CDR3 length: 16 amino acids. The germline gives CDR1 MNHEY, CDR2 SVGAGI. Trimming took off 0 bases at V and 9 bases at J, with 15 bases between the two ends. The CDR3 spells CASSYSTQVAGSPLHF. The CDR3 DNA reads TGTGCCAGCAGTTACTCGACCCAGGTAGCGGGTTCACCCCTCCACTTT.

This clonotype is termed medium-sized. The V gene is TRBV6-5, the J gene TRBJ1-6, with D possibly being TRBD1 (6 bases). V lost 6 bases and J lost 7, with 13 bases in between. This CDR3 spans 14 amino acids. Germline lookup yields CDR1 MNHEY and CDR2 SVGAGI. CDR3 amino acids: CASSRGGKNSPLHF. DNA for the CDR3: TGTGCCAGCAGCCGAGGGGGGAAGAATTCACCCCTCCACTTT.